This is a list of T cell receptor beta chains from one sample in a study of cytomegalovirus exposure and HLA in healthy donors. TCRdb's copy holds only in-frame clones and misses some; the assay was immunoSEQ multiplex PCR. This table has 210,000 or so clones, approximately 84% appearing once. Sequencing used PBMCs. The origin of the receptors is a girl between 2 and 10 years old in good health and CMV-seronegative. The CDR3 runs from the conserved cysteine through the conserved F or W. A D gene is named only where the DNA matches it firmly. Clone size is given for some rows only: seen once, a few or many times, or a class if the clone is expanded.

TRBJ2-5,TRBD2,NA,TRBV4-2,TGTGCCAGCAGCCAAGATCCGGCTAGCGGGGGGGCTGGGTACTTC,CASSQDPASGGAGYF
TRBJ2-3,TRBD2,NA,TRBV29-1,TGCAGCGCTGGGAGGACTAGCGGGGCTAGCACAGATACGCAGTATTTT,CSAGRTSGASTDTQYF
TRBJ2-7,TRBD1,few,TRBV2,TGTGCCAGCAGGCAGGGGGCCAACGAGCAGTACTTC,CASRQGANEQYF
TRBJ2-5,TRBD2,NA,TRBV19,TGTGCCAGTAGTATACTAGCGGGGGGGCGAGAGACCCAGTACTTC,CASSILAGGRETQYF
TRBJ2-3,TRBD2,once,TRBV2,TGTGCCAGCAGTGGGACTAGCGGGAGTGGAGGGACGCAGTATTTT,CASSGTSGSGGTQYF
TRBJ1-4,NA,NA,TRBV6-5,TGTGCCAGCAGTTACAATAGCCAGAATGAAAAACTGTTTTTT,CASSYNSQNEKLFF
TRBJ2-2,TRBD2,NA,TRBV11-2,TGTGCCAGCAGCTCCCGAGGGCGGGAGGTCACCGGGGAGCTGTTTTTT,CASSSRGREVTGELFF
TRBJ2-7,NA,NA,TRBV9,TGTGCCAGCAGCGTATCCGGGGGTCCCTACGAGCAGTACTTC,CASSVSGGPYEQYF
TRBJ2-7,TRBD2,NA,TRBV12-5,TGTGCTAGTGGTTTTCTCGGGACTAGCGGGAGAAAGGTCCCTTACGAGCAGTACTTC,CASGFLGTSGRKVPYEQYF
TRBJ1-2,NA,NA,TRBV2,TGTGCCAGCAGTGGAGCACCCGGACAGACAAACTATGGCTACACCTTC,CASSGAPGQTNYGYTF
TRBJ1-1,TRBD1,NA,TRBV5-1,TGCGCCAGCAGCTTCCGGACAGGTCCGGCCGAAGCTTTCTTT,CASSFRTGPAEAFF
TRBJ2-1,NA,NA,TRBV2,TGTGCCAGCAGTCCGCGGGCTTTCAATGAGCAGTTCTTC,CASSPRAFNEQFF
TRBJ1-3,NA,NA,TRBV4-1,TGCGCCAGCAGCCAAGTTGAACTGGACAGACTCTCTGGAAACACCATATATTTT,CASSQVELDRLSGNTIYF
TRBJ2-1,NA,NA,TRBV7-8,TGTGCCAGCAGCTTAGCGCTTAGCAGGGGTCATGGGGGAGAGCAGTTCTTC,CASSLALSRGHGGEQFF
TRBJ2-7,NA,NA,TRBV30,TGTGCCTGGAGAGATTCCGCGTCCTACGAGCAGTACTTC,CAWRDSASYEQYF
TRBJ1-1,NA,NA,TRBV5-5,TGTGCCAGCAGCACGACGCAGGGTATGACTGAAGCTTTCTTT,CASSTTQGMTEAFF
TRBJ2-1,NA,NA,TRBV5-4,TGTGCCAGCACCACGGACAGAAGCTCCTACAATGAGCAGTTCTTC,CASTTDRSSYNEQFF
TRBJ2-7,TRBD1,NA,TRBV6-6,TGTGCCAGCAGCCTATGGACAGGGAACTACGAGCAGTACTTC,CASSLWTGNYEQYF
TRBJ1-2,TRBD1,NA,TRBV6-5,TGTGCCAGCAGTTACCGGGCAGGGGGTGGGGGCTACACCTTC,CASSYRAGGGGYTF
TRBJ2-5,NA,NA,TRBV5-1,TGCGCCAGCAGCTTGGTTGGAGGGCAAGAGACCCAGTACTTC,CASSLVGGQETQYF
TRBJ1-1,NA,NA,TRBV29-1,TGCAGCGGGAAACAGGGGAACACTGAAGCTTTCTTT,CSGKQGNTEAFF
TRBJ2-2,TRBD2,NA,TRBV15,TGTGCCACCAGCAGAGAAATGCTAGCGGGGGGCTGGGAGCTGTTTTTT,CATSREMLAGGWELFF
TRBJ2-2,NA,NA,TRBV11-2,TGTGCCAGCAGCCCGGGACTCCTAAACACCGGGGAGCTGTTTTTT,CASSPGLLNTGELFF
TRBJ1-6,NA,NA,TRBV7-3,TGTGCCAGCAGCTCGGGACAACCTAATTCACCCCTCCACTTT,CASSSGQPNSPLHF
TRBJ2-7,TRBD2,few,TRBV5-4,TGTGCCAGCAGCCGTACTAGCGGGGGGGCCGAGCAGTACTTC,CASSRTSGGAEQYF
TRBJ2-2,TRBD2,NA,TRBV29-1,TGCAGCGTTGAAGGACTAGCGGGAAACACCGGGGAGCTGTTTTTT,CSVEGLAGNTGELFF
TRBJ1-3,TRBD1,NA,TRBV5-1,TGCGCCAGCAGCTTGGAAAGGACAGGGAGGGACACCATATATTTT,CASSLERTGRDTIYF
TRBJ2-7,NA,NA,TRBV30,TGTGCCTGGAAACAGGGTAACGAGGTCTCCGAGCAGTACTTC,CAWKQGNEVSEQYF
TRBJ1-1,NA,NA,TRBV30,TGTGCCTGGAGTGTTGGGGCTTCGAACACTGAAGCTTTCTTT,CAWSVGASNTEAFF
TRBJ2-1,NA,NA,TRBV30,TGTGCTCTATCAAGGGGTAAAGGTGAGCAGTTCTTC,CALSRGKGEQFF
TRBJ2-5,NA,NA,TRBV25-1,TGTGCCAGCAGTGGCGGGACAGCAAAGCAGTACTTC,CASSGGTAKQYF
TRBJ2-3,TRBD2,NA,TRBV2,TGTGCCAGCAGTGTTTTCGCGGGGGGCCGACTAATAAGCACAGATACGCAGTATTTT,CASSVFAGGRLISTDTQYF
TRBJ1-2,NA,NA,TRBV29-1,TGCAGCGTTGGTGGCAGGGGCCACTATGGCTACACCTTC,CSVGGRGHYGYTF
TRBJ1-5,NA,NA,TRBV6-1,TGTGCCAGCAGTAGTTCAGGTGATGGTCCCCAGCATTTT,CASSSSGDGPQHF
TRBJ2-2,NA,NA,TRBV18,TGTGCCAGCTCACCACGAGCCGGGGAGCTGTTTTTT,CASSPRAGELFF
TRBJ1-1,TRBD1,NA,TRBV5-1,TGCGCCAGCAGCCGACAGGGTAACACTGAAGCTTTCTTT,CASSRQGNTEAFF
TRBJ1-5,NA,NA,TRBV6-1,TGTGCCAGCATCCAACAGGGCCAGACCAATCAGCCCCAGCATTTT,CASIQQGQTNQPQHF
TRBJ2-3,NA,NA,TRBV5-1,TGCGCCAGCAGCGGACAGAGAAGCACAGATACGCAGTATTTT,CASSGQRSTDTQYF
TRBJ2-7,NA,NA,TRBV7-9,TGTGCCAGCAGAGATGAGGAGGCCCCGACGGAGCAGTACTTC,CASRDEEAPTEQYF
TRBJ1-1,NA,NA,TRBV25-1,TGTGCCAGCAGTGAATATAAGACAACTGAAGCTTTCTTT,CASSEYKTTEAFF
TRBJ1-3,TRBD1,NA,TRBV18,TGTGCCAGCTCGGCAGGGGGCGCCTCTGGAAACACCATATATTTT,CASSAGGASGNTIYF
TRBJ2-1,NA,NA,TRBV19,TGTGCCAGTAGTATCCTGTCGACTAGCAATGAGCAGTTCTTC,CASSILSTSNEQFF
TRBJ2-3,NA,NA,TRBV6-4,TGTGCCAGCAGTGAACAGGGCACAGATACGCAGTATTTT,CASSEQGTDTQYF
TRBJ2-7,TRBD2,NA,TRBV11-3,TGTGCCAGCAGCTTAGGCGGGGGGACCTCCTACGAGCAGTACTTC,CASSLGGGTSYEQYF
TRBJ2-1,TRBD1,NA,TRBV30,TGTGCCTGGAGTATTGGACAGGGAAAGGATGAGCAGTTCTTC,CAWSIGQGKDEQFF
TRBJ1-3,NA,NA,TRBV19,TGTGCCAGTAGTATAGAACAGTCTGGAAACACCATATATTTT,CASSIEQSGNTIYF
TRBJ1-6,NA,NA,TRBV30,TGTGCCTGGACCATTGCCGGGTCGGGTTCACCCCTCCACTTT,CAWTIAGSGSPLHF
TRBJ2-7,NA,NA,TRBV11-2,TGTGCCAGCAGCTCTAGGTCCGTCCACGAGCAGTACTTC,CASSSRSVHEQYF
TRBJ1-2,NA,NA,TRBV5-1,TGCGCCAGCAGCTTAGGTGCGGGGAGAGGGGGCTACACCTTC,CASSLGAGRGGYTF
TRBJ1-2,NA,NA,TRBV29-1,TGCAGCGTATACGGCGGTGGATCCTATGGCTACACCTTC,CSVYGGGSYGYTF
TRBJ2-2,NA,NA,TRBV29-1,TGCAGCGTTGAAGAGTACAGGGCCCCCGGGGAGCTGTTTTTT,CSVEEYRAPGELFF
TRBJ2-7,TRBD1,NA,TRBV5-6,TGTGCCAGCAGCGGGGCCAGGGGGTTCTCCTACGAGCAGTACTTC,CASSGARGFSYEQYF
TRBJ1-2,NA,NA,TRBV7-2,TGTGCCAGCAGCACCAGGACAGATCACAACTATGGCTACACCTTC,CASSTRTDHNYGYTF
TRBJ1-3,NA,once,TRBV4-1,TGCGCCAGCAGCACTTCACAGTGGAACTCTGGAAACACCATATATTTT,CASSTSQWNSGNTIYF
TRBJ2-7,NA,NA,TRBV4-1,TGCGCCAGCAGCCAAGATGGGGCATACGAGCAGTACTTC,CASSQDGAYEQYF
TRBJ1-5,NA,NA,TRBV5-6,TGTGCCAGCAGCCCAGGGGGCAATCAGCCCCAGCATTTT,CASSPGGNQPQHF
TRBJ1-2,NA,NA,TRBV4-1,TGCGCCAGCAGCCAAGATCCGGGGAGGCCCACACGAGCTAACTATGGCTACACCTTC,CASSQDPGRPTRANYGYTF
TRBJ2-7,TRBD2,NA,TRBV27,TGTGCCAGCAGTCTACTAGCGGGGGCCCCCGAGCAGTACTTC,CASSLLAGAPEQYF
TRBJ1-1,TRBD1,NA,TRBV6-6,TGTGCCAGCATCATACTAGGGACAGCGAATGAAGCTTTCTTT,CASIILGTANEAFF